The clone carrying this TCR beta chain has more than one count but fewer than ten. What it binds is unknown. The data belong to a study of cytomegalovirus exposure and HLA in healthy donors. Study in general: Assignment to the Caucasian-associated ancestry cluster applied to more than 75% of the 300 to 500 genotyped donors.

Amplification used 60 Vbeta primers and 13 Jbeta primers. Libraries were prepared by immunoSEQ multiplex PCR; TCRdb keeps only in-frame clonotypes and omits some of them. The table has 100,000 or so clones, roughly 77% seen once. Findings and caveats of the study: The classifier reportedly diagnosed cytomegalovirus status with high sensitivity and specificity. Researchers counted roughly 160 TCR beta chains as cytomegalovirus-associated.

Sequenced material: PBMCs. This clonotype was obtained from a woman aged 45-60 years in good health and CMV-seropositive.

CDR3 residues: CASSPDRTTAGELFF. In DNA form, the CDR3 reads TGTGCCAGCTCACCAGACAGGACGACGGCCGGGGAGCTGTTTTTT. The chain has TRBV18 and TRBJ2-2; tentative D call: TRBD1 (6 bases). Per the germline V gene, CDR1 is KGHSH and CDR2 is LQKENI. Trimming took 2 bases from V and 6 from J, leaving 13 bases between them. This CDR3 has 15 residues.